The next 20 T cell receptor beta chains were all read from a single sample in a study of cytomegalovirus exposure and HLA in healthy donors (dated by TCRdb to 2017 to 2019). Library method: the immunoSEQ multiplex PCR assay. For the multiplex PCR, a mixture combining 60 forward primers for TCR Vbeta segments and 13 reverse primers for TCR Jbeta segments was used. Sourced from immuneACCESS, this table was stored by TCRdb with only in-frame sequences that have V and J called. A share of the clones is absent; for the studies checked, an unresolved V gene accounts for under half, and the remainder has no known explanation. The sample contains about 140,000 clones, 77% of them found a single time. The ten largest clones add up to approximately 1.5% of the sample. Sequenced input: PBMCs. The receptor source for this set is a female donor in good health and CMV-seronegative.

This CDR3 is CASSDFGLAGNNEQFF. CDR3 in DNA: TGTGCCAGCAGCGACTTCGGACTAGCGGGAAATAATGAGCAGTTCTTC. V gene TRBV9 combines with J gene TRBJ2-1, with TRBD2 matching over 12 bases. Per germline, CDR1 SGDLS and CDR2 YYNGEE. CDR3 length: 16 amino acids. V dropped 3 bases and J dropped 7; count of bases not matched to a gene: 8.

The chain couples TRBV15 to TRBJ1-6, with no clear D. CDR1 and CDR2 from the germline V gene are LNHNV and YYDKDF (reference sequence). With 3 bases removed from V and 3 bases from J, the gap between germline ends came to 9 bases. CDR3 size: 15 residues. The CDR3 region is CATSRDGIYNSPLHF. CDR3 nucleotide sequence: TGTGCCACCAGCAGGGACGGGATCTATAATTCACCCCTCCACTTT. The entire variable domain, with the rest obtained from reference TRBV15 and TRBJ1-6, is as follows: DAMVIQNPRYQVTQFGKPVTLSCSQTLNHNVMYWYQQKSSQAPKLLFHYYDKDFNNEADTPDNFQSRRPNTSFCFLDIRSPGLGDTAMYLCATSRDGIYNSPLHFGNGTRLTVT.

J is TRBJ2-6 and V is TRBV21-1; the table assigns TRBD1, which was not confirmed against the DNA. TRBV21-1 is marked as a pseudogene. This CDR3 contains 16 residues. CDR3 region: CASHRQGDAGANVLTF. DNA for the CDR3: TGTGCCAGCCACCGCCAGGGTGATGCTGGGGCCAACGTCCTGACTTTC.

This clone has just a few counts. This chain links TRBV6-6 with TRBJ2-5; TRBD2 might be the D (6 bases). The germline V gene encodes CDR1 MNHNY and CDR2 SVGAGI (reference sequence). The CDR3 consists of 16 residues. The V gene lost 2 bases and the J gene lost 4 bases, with 17 bases spanning the gap. CDR3 loop: CASSYERVGAGETQYF. The CDR3 DNA is TGTGCCAGCAGTTACGAGAGGGTAGGAGCGGGAGAGACCCAGTACTTC.

As regards this clone: Its ends do not fully match the called genes, so a read error is possible. V usage is TRBV6-1 and J usage is TRBJ1-3, with D possibly TRBD1 on 6 matching bases. Germline V gene lookup returns CDR1 MNHNS and CDR2 SASEGT. This CDR3 comprises 16 residues. CDR3 nucleotides: TGTGCCGGCAGTGAAGCAACAGGGAGCTCTGGAAACACCATATATTTT. It is translated as CAGSEATGSSGNTIYF.

The rearrangement joins TRBV19 to TRBJ2-1, with 7 bases matching TRBD2. J gave up 8 bases and V 2 bases, and 9 bases lay outside the gene matches. CDR3 length equals 15 residues. Looked up from germline, CDR1 is LNHDA and CDR2 is SQIVND (reference sequence). The CDR3, as DNA: TGTGCCAGTAGTATACTTGGGGGAGGGCAGGATGAGCAGTTCTTC. Its protein is CASSILGGGQDEQFF. Combining the CDR3 with reference TRBV19 and TRBJ2-1 gives the whole variable domain DGGITQSPKYLFRKEGQNVTLSCEQNLNHDAMYWYRQDPGQGLRLIYYSQIVNDFQKGDIAEGYSVSREKKESFPLTVTSAQKNPTAFYLCASSILGGGQDEQFFGPGTRLTVL.

The chain employs TRBV4-2 and TRBJ2-3; 9 nucleotides line up with TRBD2. The CDR3 loop spans 17 amino acids. In germline, CDR1 is LGHNA, CDR2 YNFKEQ. V trimming: 0 bases; J trimming: 0 bases; junction bases outside the gene matches: 4. In DNA, the CDR3 is TGTGCCAGCAGCCAAGAGCTAGCGGGGTATAGCACAGATACGCAGTATTTT. This gives the protein CASSQELAGYSTDTQYF.

The V gene is TRBV4-1, the J gene TRBJ1-1; a weak D match, TRBD1 (6 bases). Germline lookup yields CDR1 MGHRA and CDR2 YSYEKL. The CDR3 loop spans 14 amino acids. V lost 0 bases and J 7 bases, leaving 12 bases between the germline ends. CDR3 amino acids: CASSQDGQPSEAFF. The CDR3 nucleotides read TGCGCCAGCAGCCAAGACGGACAGCCCAGTGAAGCTTTCTTT.

This rearrangement joins TRBV7-8 to TRBJ1-1; D gene uncertain. The length of the CDR3 is 12 residues. Looked up from germline, CDR1 is SGHVS and CDR2 is FQNEAQ. Trimming removed 3 bases at V and 1 base at J, with 3 bases between. The CDR3 protein is CASSFRNTEAFF. The CDR3 nucleotides read TGTGCCAGCAGCTTTCGGAACACTGAAGCTTTCTTT.

V and J are TRBV7-9 and TRBJ2-3, with D possibly matching TRBD2 (6 bases). This CDR3 has 14 residues. In germline, CDR1 is SEHNR, CDR2 FQNEAQ (reference sequence). Trimming stripped 5 bases from V and 6 bases from J, with 15 bases between. CDR3 in DNA: TGTGCCAGCAGCCCCCCTAGCGTGGCGGATACGCAGTATTTT. Its translation is CASSPPSVADTQYF.

J is TRBJ2-3 and V is TRBV19, with 8 bases that match TRBD2. Trimming took 5 bases from V and 3 from J; bases not matched to a gene: 1. CDR3 size: 13 residues. Germline V lookup: CDR1 LNHDA, CDR2 SQIVND (reference sequence). CDR3 amino acids: CASSQRGTDTQYF. In nucleotides, the CDR3 is TGTGCCAGTAGTCAGCGGGGGACAGATACGCAGTATTTT.

This clone has only a few counts. This sequence joins TRBV6-5 and TRBJ1-1; D uncertain. This CDR3 contains 12 residues. Trimming removed 8 bases at V and 4 bases at J, with 11 bases between. Germline V gene lookup returns CDR1 MNHEY and CDR2 SVGAGI. CDR3 residues: CASGSRGTEAFF. The DNA of the CDR3 is TGTGCCAGCGGTTCACGGGGCACTGAAGCTTTCTTT.

The chain employs TRBV19 and TRBJ1-1; maybe TRBD1 (5 bases). CDR1 and CDR2 from the germline V gene are LNHDA and SQIVND (reference sequence). This CDR3 spans 16 amino acids. V was trimmed by 5 bases and J by 4 bases, leaving 20 bases between them. CDR3 loop: CASSWGGKGKGTEAFF. The CDR3 DNA sequence: TGTGCCAGTAGTTGGGGGGGTAAGGGGAAAGGCACTGAAGCTTTCTTT.

The count of this clone is one. The chain joins TRBV30 to TRBJ2-2; 7 positions agree with TRBD2. CDR3 length: 12 residues. Per the germline V gene, CDR1 is GTSNPN and CDR2 is SVGIG (reference sequence). The CDR3 protein is CAGGSNTGELFF. The CDR3 DNA sequence: TGTGCTGGCGGGAGTAACACCGGGGAGCTGTTTTTT.

CDR3 amino acids: CASSLPGQGSGVGYTF. CDR3 DNA sequence: TGTGCCAGCAGTTTACCGGGACAGGGGTCGGGTGTTGGCTACACCTTC. The J gene is TRBJ1-2, the V gene TRBV6-5; 10 nucleotides agree with TRBD1. This CDR3 comprises 16 residues. CDR1 MNHEY and CDR2 SVGAGI come from the germline V gene. The V gene end was trimmed by 4 bases and the J gene end by 7 bases; junction bases not matched to a gene: 12.

The V and J genes are TRBV5-1 and TRBJ1-2; 7 bases line up with TRBD1. Per germline, CDR1 SGHRS and CDR2 YFSETQ. V lost 4 bases to trimming and J lost 0 bases; unmatched junction nucleotides: 3. This CDR3 is 14 amino acids long. CDR3 residues: CASSLTGANYGYTF. The CDR3 bases are TGCGCCAGCAGCCTTACAGGGGCTAACTATGGCTACACCTTC.

V is TRBV5-1 and J is TRBJ2-5, with TRBD1 as a possible D gene (6 bases). This CDR3 region has 13 residues. CDR1 is SGHRS and CDR2 is YFSETQ in the germline V gene. Trimming took off 0 bases at V and 11 bases at J, with 14 bases between the two ends. The CDR3 region is CASSLVAGEEQYF. CDR3 nucleotide sequence: TGCGCCAGCAGCTTGGTGGCAGGGGAAGAGCAGTACTTC.

The rearrangement links TRBV5-1 to TRBJ2-2; D ambiguous. V was shortened by 0 bases and J by 8 bases, with 11 bases between the two germline ends. CDR1 SGHRS and CDR2 YFSETQ come from the germline V gene. The length of the CDR3 is 14 residues. The CDR3 region is CASSLDPPRGELFF. CDR3 nucleotides: TGCGCCAGCAGCTTGGACCCCCCCCGGGGGGAGCTGTTTTTT.

The genes are TRBV18 and TRBJ2-5, with D possibly TRBD2 on 6 matching bases. CDR3 length: 14 amino acids. Trimming removed 2 bases at V and 2 bases at J, with 9 bases between. Looked up from germline, CDR1 is KGHSH and CDR2 is LQKENI. CDR3 nucleotide sequence: TGTGCCAGCTCACCAGGAGGGAATCAAGAGACCCAGTACTTC. Translated: CASSPGGNQETQYF.

This clone was observed a few times. V gene TRBV6-5 combines with J gene TRBJ1-5; no reliable D call. Germline V CDR1 and CDR2: MNHEY, SVGAGI. The length of the CDR3 is 16 residues. With 0 bases removed from V and 4 bases from J, the gap between germline ends came to 13 bases. The CDR3 here is CASSYSSSQTNQPQHF. In nucleotides, the CDR3 is TGTGCCAGCAGTTACTCGTCCAGCCAGACTAATCAGCCCCAGCATTTT.